The clone carrying this TCR beta chain is a singleton in its sample. Its antigen remains unknown. The entry originates in a study of CD4+ T cells in melanoma. Study outcomes and limitations: A reported correlation linked neoantigen-specific CD4+ T cells to CD8+, macrophage and B cell function. Neoantigen-specific CD4+ T cells in melanoma reportedly had diverse differentiation states.

Here immunoSEQ multiplex PCR was the method, and the copy in TCRdb shows in-frame clones only, minus some. The sample includes 140,000 or so clones, around 90% of them seen just once. The V gene end was trimmed by 3 bases and the J gene end by 1 base; junction bases not matched to a gene: 6. The germline CDR1 and CDR2 sequences are MNHNS and SASEGT. The CDR3 sequence is 16 residues long. The source of this sequence is a human donor with melanoma. The rearrangement links TRBV6-1 to TRBJ2-5; 9 nucleotides match TRBD2. DNA of the CDR3: TGTGCCAGCAGTGAGATGAGCGGGGGGTTCCAAGAGACCCAGTACTTC. This gives the protein CASSEMSGGFQETQYF.